Listed below are T cell receptor beta chains from one sample, sequenced in a study of cytomegalovirus exposure and HLA in healthy donors. The protocol was immunoSEQ multiplex PCR, while the TCRdb copy is restricted to in-frame clones and leaves out a portion. Among around 150,000 clones listed, roughly four fifths were seen once. Sequenced sample: PBMCs. These receptors all stem from a man in his forties or fifties in good health and CMV-seropositive. Both conserved end residues are part of each CDR3. The order of the fields is D gene, J gene, clone size, V gene, CDR3 protein, CDR3 DNA. The D gene is left open where the match is weak. Size is omitted from some rows. Given values are once, few, many or a class for expanded clones.

. | TRBJ2-7 | . | TRBV9 | CASSVGPLPEEQYF | TGTGCCAGCAGCGTAGGCCCCCTTCCTGAGGAGCAGTACTTC
. | TRBJ2-5 | . | TRBV6-1 | CASSEWRGQETQYF | TGTGCCAGCAGTGAATGGAGGGGGCAGGAGACCCAGTACTTC
. | TRBJ2-2 | . | TRBV6-5 | CASRIYGLTGELFF | TGTGCCAGCAGGATCTATGGACTCACCGGGGAGCTGTTTTTT
TRBD2 | TRBJ2-5 | . | TRBV28 | CASRLSGVGTQYF | TGTGCCAGCAGACTTAGCGGGGTAGGGACCCAGTACTTC
. | TRBJ1-2 | . | TRBV6-1 | CASSEDRARGGYTF | TGTGCCAGCAGTGAAGATCGCGCCCGGGGTGGCTACACCTTC
. | TRBJ2-2 | . | TRBV4-1 | CASSQGLARVGYTGELFF | TGCGCCAGCAGCCAAGGCCTAGCGCGGGTTGGGTACACCGGGGAGCTGTTTTTT
TRBD1 | TRBJ1-1 | . | TRBV5-1 | CASSLAGDRANTEAFF | TGCGCCAGCAGCTTGGCGGGGGACAGGGCGAACACTGAAGCTTTCTTT
. | TRBJ2-1 | once | TRBV11-2 | CASSPHREQISYNEQFF | TGTGCCAGCAGCCCCCATCGGGAGCAAATCTCCTACAATGAGCAGTTCTTC
. | TRBJ1-6 | . | TRBV27 | CASSPGVSPLHF | TGTGCCAGCAGTCCAGGGGTTTCACCCCTCCACTTT
TRBD1 | TRBJ1-1 | once | TRBV25-1 | CASSDPDRGGTEAFF | TGTGCCAGCAGTGATCCCGACAGGGGAGGCACTGAAGCTTTCTTT
. | TRBJ1-5 | . | TRBV5-6 | CASSLAGQLGQPQHF | TGTGCCAGCAGCTTGGCAGGACAGCTCGGTCAGCCCCAGCATTTT
TRBD2 | TRBJ2-3 | . | TRBV5-4 | CASSLEGGLAGIDTQYF | TGTGCCAGCAGCTTGGAGGGTGGACTAGCAGGAATAGATACGCAGTATTTT
TRBD1 | TRBJ1-5 | . | TRBV5-5 | CASSKDRGPNPQHF | TGTGCCAGCAGCAAGGACAGGGGCCCTAATCCCCAGCATTTT
TRBD2 | TRBJ2-1 | . | TRBV29-1 | CSVEGRASGGPRHNEQFF | TGCAGCGTTGAGGGTCGGGCTAGCGGGGGCCCCAGGCACAATGAGCAGTTCTTC
. | TRBJ2-7 | . | TRBV7-6 | CASSLEVSDHEQYF | TGTGCCAGCAGCTTAGAAGTTAGCGACCACGAGCAGTACTTC
. | TRBJ1-4 | few | TRBV28 | CASRGGNNEKLFF | TGTGCCAGCCGGGGAGGAAACAATGAAAAACTGTTTTTT
TRBD1 | TRBJ2-2 | . | TRBV6-5 | CAIGQGAGTGELFF | TGTGCCATAGGACAGGGGGCCGGCACCGGGGAGCTGTTTTTT
. | TRBJ2-5 | . | TRBV6-6 | CASSYLDQETQYF | TGTGCCAGCAGTTACTTAGATCAAGAGACCCAGTACTTC